This TCR beta chain was obtained from a study of T cell changes during pregnancy in multiple sclerosis. Libraries were prepared by immunoSEQ multiplex PCR; TCRdb keeps only in-frame clonotypes and omits some of them. The sample lists 120,000 or so clones, approximately 93% occurring once. This CDR3 is built from 19 residues. With V trimmed by 4 bases and J by 5 bases, 19 bases remained unmatched. Germline V gene lookup returns CDR1 MGHRA and CDR2 YSYEKL. This sequence originates from a female donor with multiple sclerosis, enrolled in a pregnancy study. V gene TRBV4-1 combines with J gene TRBJ1-1, with 10 nucleotides matching TRBD1. Sequencing used peripheral blood, obtained before pregnancy. CDR3 sequence reads: CASSLISGQGFLVGTEAFF. CDR3 nucleotide sequence: TGCGCCAGCAGCCTAATCTCGGGACAGGGGTTTTTGGTGGGAACTGAAGCTTTCTTT.